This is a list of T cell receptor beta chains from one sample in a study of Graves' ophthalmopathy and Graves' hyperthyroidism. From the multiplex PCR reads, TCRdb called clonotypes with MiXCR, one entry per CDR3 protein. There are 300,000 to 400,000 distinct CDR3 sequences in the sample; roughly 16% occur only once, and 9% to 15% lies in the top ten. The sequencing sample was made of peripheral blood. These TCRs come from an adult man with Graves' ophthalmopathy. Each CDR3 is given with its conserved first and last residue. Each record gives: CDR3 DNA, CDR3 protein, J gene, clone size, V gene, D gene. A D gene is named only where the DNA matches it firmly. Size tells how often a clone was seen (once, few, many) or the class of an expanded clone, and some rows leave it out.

DNA: TGTGCCAGCAGCTTAGAGGCCCACACCATATATTTT
CDR3: CASSLEAHTIYF
J: TRBJ1-3
size: .
V: TRBV7-9
D: .

DNA: TGTGCCAGCAGTTACTCGAGGGCGCCTGGGACCCAGTACTTC
CDR3: CASSYSRAPGTQYF
J: TRBJ2-5
size: many
V: TRBV6-5
D: .

DNA: TGTGCCAGCAGCTCTACGACAGGCTACGAGCAGTACTTC
CDR3: CASSSTTGYEQYF
J: TRBJ2-7
size: many
V: TRBV3-1
D: .

DNA: TGTGCCAGCAGCAAGACAGATAACTATGGCTACACCTTC
CDR3: CASSKTDNYGYTF
J: TRBJ1-2
size: many
V: TRBV6-2/TRBV6-3
D: .

DNA: TGTGCCAGCAGCCAACCTGCCACCCTAAAGACAGGGGGTGAAGCTTTCTTT
CDR3: CASSQPATLKTGGEAFF
J: TRBJ1-1
size: .
V: TRBV4-2
D: TRBD1

DNA: TGTGCTAGCAGCTCCCGGGACGTACCCGCGGGTAGCAATCAGCCCCAGCATTTT
CDR3: CASSSRDVPAGSNQPQHF
J: TRBJ1-5
size: many
V: TRBV7-7
D: .

DNA: TGTGCCAGCAGGGGCCATATGAACACTGAAGCTTTCTTT
CDR3: CASRGHMNTEAFF
J: TRBJ1-1
size: many
V: TRBV27
D: .

DNA: TGTGCCAGCAGCCCGAGGGGACAGACACCGCTCTACGAGCAGTACTTC
CDR3: CASSPRGQTPLYEQYF
J: TRBJ2-7
size: .
V: TRBV12-3/TRBV12-4
D: TRBD1

DNA: TGTGCCAGCAGTGAAGGCCCGACAGGGAGCTCCTACGAGCAGTACTTC
CDR3: CASSEGPTGSSYEQYF
J: TRBJ2-7
size: large
V: TRBV2
D: TRBD1

DNA: TGCAGTGTAAACCCTGACTGGGGGGAAGAGACCCAGTACTTC
CDR3: CSVNPDWGEETQYF
J: TRBJ2-5
size: .
V: TRBV20-1
D: .

DNA: TGTGCCAGCAGTTTACGGGTAAGGGGCGAGCAGTACTTC
CDR3: CASSLRVRGEQYF
J: TRBJ2-7
size: once
V: TRBV12-3/TRBV12-4
D: .

DNA: TGTGCCAGCAGAAACGGACTAGCGGGACCATACGAGCAGTACTTC
CDR3: CASRNGLAGPYEQYF
J: TRBJ2-7
size: .
V: TRBV6-2/TRBV6-3
D: TRBD2

DNA: TGCAGTGCTAGTCCTGGCTCCACCTACGAGCAGTACTTC
CDR3: CSASPGSTYEQYF
J: TRBJ2-7
size: many
V: TRBV20-1
D: .

DNA: TGTGCCAGCAGTCCCCTCAGGGTTCAGCCCCAGCATTTT
CDR3: CASSPLRVQPQHF
J: TRBJ1-5
size: many
V: TRBV6-1
D: .

DNA: TGTGCCAGCGCCCACGGAGGGGGCACTGAAGCTTTCTTT
CDR3: CASAHGGGTEAFF
J: TRBJ1-1
size: many
V: TRBV28
D: .

DNA: TGTGCCAGCAGCCAAGGGTTCAGGGATCAAGAGACCCAGTACTTC
CDR3: CASSQGFRDQETQYF
J: TRBJ2-5
size: few
V: TRBV3-1
D: .

DNA: TGTGCCAGCAGCTCTAGTGGCATCCAAGAGACCCAGTACTTC
CDR3: CASSSSGIQETQYF
J: TRBJ2-5
size: many
V: TRBV5-1
D: .

DNA: TGTGCCAGTAGTCACCCGGGACAGGCTACAGGCAATCAGCCCCAGCATTTT
CDR3: CASSHPGQATGNQPQHF
J: TRBJ1-5
size: many
V: TRBV19
D: TRBD1

DNA: TGTGCCACCAACCCAGGGGTCAGCTCCTACGAGCAGTACTTC
CDR3: CATNPGVSSYEQYF
J: TRBJ2-7
size: many
V: TRBV18
D: .

DNA: TGTGCCAGCAGCCCAAGCGGGGGCGAGCAAGATACGCAGTATTTT
CDR3: CASSPSGGEQDTQYF
J: TRBJ2-3
size: many
V: TRBV7-9
D: TRBD2

DNA: TGTGCCAGCGGCAAATCGGCTATCGGGGGGGGTAACGAGCAGTCCTTC
CDR3: CASGKSAIGGGNEQSF
J: TRBJ2-7
size: .
V: TRBV11-1
D: TRBD2

DNA: TGTGCCAGCAGCACACACACCGGGGAGCTGTTTTTT
CDR3: CASSTHTGELFF
J: TRBJ2-2
size: many
V: TRBV9
D: .

DNA: TGTGCCACCAGCAGAGCCCTTACTTCGGCCGGTGAGACCCAGTACTTC
CDR3: CATSRALTSAGETQYF
J: TRBJ2-5
size: many
V: TRBV15
D: .

DNA: TGCAGTGCTAAGGACAGATACGAGGGCATGTACACTGAAGCTTTCTTT
CDR3: CSAKDRYEGMYTEAFF
J: TRBJ1-1
size: once
V: TRBV20-1
D: .

DNA: TGCAGTGCTGGGGGGACTAGCGGGAAAACTCAAGAGACCCAGTACTTC
CDR3: CSAGGTSGKTQETQYF
J: TRBJ2-5
size: many
V: TRBV20-1
D: TRBD2

DNA: TGTGCCAGCAGCTTCTCCCGTCCAGGGGGAATGAACACTGAAGCTTTCTTT
CDR3: CASSFSRPGGMNTEAFF
J: TRBJ1-1
size: many
V: TRBV7-9
D: TRBD1

DNA: TGTGCCACCAGCAGAGTTCCGAAAGAGACCCAGTACTTC
CDR3: CATSRVPKETQYF
J: TRBJ2-5
size: .
V: TRBV15
D: .

DNA: TGTGCCAGCAGGTCAGAGGATCTCCGTGAAGCTTTCTTT
CDR3: CASRSEDLREAFF
J: TRBJ1-1
size: many
V: TRBV6-5
D: .

DNA: TGCAGTGCTAGAGATGAGACCCAGTACTTC
CDR3: CSARDETQYF
J: TRBJ2-5
size: many
V: TRBV20-1
D: .

DNA: TGCAGTGCTAGAGATGGGCGGGACTACTACGAGCAGTACTTC
CDR3: CSARDGRDYYEQYF
J: TRBJ2-7
size: many
V: TRBV20-1
D: TRBD2

DNA: TGCGCCAGCAGCTCGTTCACCCCTAGCGGGCTCAAACCCCCCGAGCAGTACTTC
CDR3: CASSSFTPSGLKPPEQYF
J: TRBJ2-7
size: .
V: TRBV5-1
D: TRBD2

DNA: TGCAGTGCTGCCGGGACAGGGGGGTTGTACCAAGAGACCCAGTACTTC
CDR3: CSAAGTGGLYQETQYF
J: TRBJ2-5
size: many
V: TRBV20-1
D: TRBD1

DNA: TGTGCCAGCAGCTTCGAAGCGCGGTTTGGCTACACCTTC
CDR3: CASSFEARFGYTF
J: TRBJ1-2
size: many
V: TRBV14
D: .

DNA: TGCAGTGCTCCGGACAGGGGAACCGGGGAGCTGTTTTTT
CDR3: CSAPDRGTGELFF
J: TRBJ2-2
size: many
V: TRBV20-1
D: TRBD1

DNA: TGTGCCAGCAGCATGGGACAGTCCCAAGAGACCCAGTACTTC
CDR3: CASSMGQSQETQYF
J: TRBJ2-5
size: few
V: TRBV6-2/TRBV6-3
D: TRBD1

DNA: TGCGCCAGCAGCCACCGGAGAGGGACTGAAGCTTTCTTT
CDR3: CASSHRRGTEAFF
J: TRBJ1-1
size: .
V: TRBV10-1
D: .

DNA: TGCGCCAGCAGATATACAGGGGCCTACGAGCAGTACTTC
CDR3: CASRYTGAYEQYF
J: TRBJ2-7
size: many
V: TRBV5-1
D: TRBD1

DNA: TGCGCCAGCAGCCCGGCTCGGTGGGTCTTCGAGCAGTACTTC
CDR3: CASSPARWVFEQYF
J: TRBJ2-7
size: .
V: TRBV5-1
D: .

DNA: TGCAGTGCCGATACCTGGGGGACGCAGTACTTC
CDR3: CSADTWGTQYF
J: TRBJ2-7
size: many
V: TRBV20-1
D: .

DNA: TGTGCCAGCAAAAGGGTCAGCAACACCGAAGCTTTCTTT
CDR3: CASKRVSNTEAFF
J: TRBJ1-1
size: .
V: TRBV12-3/TRBV12-4
D: .

DNA: TGTGCCTGGAGTGTTACGGGCAATCAGCCCCAGCATTTT
CDR3: CAWSVTGNQPQHF
J: TRBJ1-5
size: many
V: TRBV30
D: .

DNA: TGTGCCAGCAGTCCGGGCAAATACGGGGCCAAAAACATTCAGTACTTC
CDR3: CASSPGKYGAKNIQYF
J: TRBJ2-4
size: many
V: TRBV12-3/TRBV12-4
D: .

DNA: TGTGCCAGCGCCCGAACTCCGGGACCGGTGACCTACGAGCAGTACTTC
CDR3: CASARTPGPVTYEQYF
J: TRBJ2-7
size: many
V: TRBV27
D: .

DNA: TGTGCCAGCAGCCCAGTCGGGGTCCCCTACTACGAGCAGTACTTC
CDR3: CASSPVGVPYYEQYF
J: TRBJ2-7
size: .
V: TRBV7-2
D: .

DNA: TGTGCCAGCAGCCCGAGGACAGGCGAGAACACTGAAGCTTTCTTT
CDR3: CASSPRTGENTEAFF
J: TRBJ1-1
size: many
V: TRBV7-8
D: TRBD1